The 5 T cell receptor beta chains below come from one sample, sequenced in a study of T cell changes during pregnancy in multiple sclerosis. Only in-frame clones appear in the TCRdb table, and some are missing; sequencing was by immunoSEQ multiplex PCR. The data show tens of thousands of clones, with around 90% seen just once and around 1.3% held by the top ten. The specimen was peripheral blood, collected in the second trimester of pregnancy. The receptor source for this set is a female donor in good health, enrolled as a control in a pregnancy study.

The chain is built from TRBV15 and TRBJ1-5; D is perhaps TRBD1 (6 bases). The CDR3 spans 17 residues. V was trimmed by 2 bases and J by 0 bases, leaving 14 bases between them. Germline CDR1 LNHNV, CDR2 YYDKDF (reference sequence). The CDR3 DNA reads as TGTGCCACCAGCAGAACAACCGGGACAAATAGCAATCAGCCCCAGCATTTT. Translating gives CATSRTTGTNSNQPQHF.

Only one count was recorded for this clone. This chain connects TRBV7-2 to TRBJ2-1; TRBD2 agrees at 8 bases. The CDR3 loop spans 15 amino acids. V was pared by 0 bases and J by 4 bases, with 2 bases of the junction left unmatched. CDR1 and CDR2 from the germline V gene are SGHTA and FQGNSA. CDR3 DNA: TGTGCCAGCAGCTTAGCTAGCGGGGATTACAATGAGCAGTTCTTC. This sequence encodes CASSLASGDYNEQFF.

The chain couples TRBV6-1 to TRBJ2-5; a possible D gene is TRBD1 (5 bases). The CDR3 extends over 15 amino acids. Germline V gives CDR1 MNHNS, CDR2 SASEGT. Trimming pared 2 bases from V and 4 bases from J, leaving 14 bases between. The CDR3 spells CASSESQGSGETQYF. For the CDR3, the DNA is TGTGCCAGCAGTGAATCCCAGGGATCAGGAGAGACCCAGTACTTC.

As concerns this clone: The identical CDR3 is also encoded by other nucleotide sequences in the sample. As DNA, the CDR3 is TGTGCTAGCTTTTTTTGGACAGGGGCCAACACTGAAGCTTTCTTT. It yields the protein CASFFWTGANTEAFF. The V call is TRBV27, the J call TRBJ1-1; the match to TRBD1 covers 9 bases. The CDR3 extends over 15 amino acids. Germline V CDR1 and CDR2: MNHEY, SMNVEV (reference sequence).

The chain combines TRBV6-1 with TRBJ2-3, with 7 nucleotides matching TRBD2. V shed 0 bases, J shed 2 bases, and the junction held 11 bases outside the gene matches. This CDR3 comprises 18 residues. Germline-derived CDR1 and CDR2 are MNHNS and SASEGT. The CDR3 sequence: CASSEALASGAVTDTQYF. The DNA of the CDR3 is TGTGCCAGCAGTGAAGCGCTAGCCAGCGGGGCCGTCACAGATACGCAGTATTTT.